Listed below are T cell receptor beta chains from one sample, sequenced in a study of cytomegalovirus exposure and HLA in healthy donors. The data were produced by immunoSEQ multiplex PCR, yet TCRdb's version contains in-frame clones alone and is incomplete. This sample has tens of thousands of clones, with 82% found just once. The source material was PBMCs. The receptors originated from a man aged 50-59 years in good health and CMV-seronegative. Each CDR3 is given with its conserved first and last residue. The D gene is left open where the match is weak. The size field is filled for only some rows; it gives once, few, many or a size class.

size	V	D	J	DNA	CDR3
-	TRBV6-1	-	TRBJ1-2	TGTGCCAGCGGGGATAGGGGCTATGGCTACACCTTC	CASGDRGYGYTF
-	TRBV4-2	-	TRBJ2-7	TGTGCCAGCAGCCAAGAAGTATCTAACGAGCAGTACTTC	CASSQEVSNEQYF
-	TRBV13	TRBD1	TRBJ2-7	TGTGCCAGCAGCTACGGACAGGACTACGAGCAGTACTTC	CASSYGQDYEQYF
few	TRBV27	-	TRBJ1-1	TGTGCCAGCAGGACAGTAGGCACTGAAGCTTTCTTT	CASRTVGTEAFF
-	TRBV7-2	TRBD2	TRBJ2-5	TGTGCCAGCAGCACGGGACTAGCGGGAGGGCTGGAGACCCAGTACTTC	CASSTGLAGGLETQYF
-	TRBV30	-	TRBJ2-5	TGTGCCTGGACGCGGTGGGAGACCCAGTACTTC	CAWTRWETQYF
-	TRBV28	TRBD1	TRBJ2-5	TGTGCCAGCAGCAAAACCGACAGGGACGGGACCCAGTACTTC	CASSKTDRDGTQYF
-	TRBV9	-	TRBJ2-2	TGTGCCAGCAGCGTAGAGAGGGGGTCAAACACCGGGGAGCTGTTTTTT	CASSVERGSNTGELFF
-	TRBV5-4	-	TRBJ2-5	TGTGCCAGCAGCTCGGGATCCGCAGACCAGTACTTC	CASSSGSADQYF
-	TRBV11-2	-	TRBJ1-3	TGTGCCAGCAGCCCGGACAGAAACACCATATATTTT	CASSPDRNTIYF
-	TRBV19	-	TRBJ2-7	TGTGCCAGTAGTATTGGAGGGTACGAGCAGTACTTC	CASSIGGYEQYF
-	TRBV28	TRBD1	TRBJ2-4	TGTGCCAGCAGTGTGACAGGGGAAAACATTCAGTACTTC	CASSVTGENIQYF
-	TRBV7-6	-	TRBJ2-1	TGTGCCAGCAGCTTAGGCGCGAAGAGCTCCTACAATGAGCAGTTCTTC	CASSLGAKSSYNEQFF
-	TRBV15	TRBD2	TRBJ2-1	TGTGCCACCGCAAGCGGGAGGGCCTCCTACAATGAGCAGTTCTTC	CATASGRASYNEQFF
-	TRBV27	TRBD1	TRBJ1-4	TGTGCCAGCAGCCAACCGGGACAGGGCTGGGAAAAACTGTTTTTT	CASSQPGQGWEKLFF
-	TRBV21-1	-	TRBJ1-1	TGTGCCAGCAGCCGACGGACAGAGGGGACTGAAGCTTTCTTT	CASSRRTEGTEAFF
-	TRBV27	TRBD2	TRBJ2-7	TGTGCCAGCAGTTTAGGCGGGAGGGCCAGAAGCGAGCAGTACTTC	CASSLGGRARSEQYF
once	TRBV7-9	-	TRBJ1-1	TGTTCCAGCAGTTCAGGGAGGACTGAAGCTTTCTTT	CSSSSGRTEAFF